Each of the 14 T cell receptor beta chains below was sequenced from the same sample in a study of blood T cell repertoires in COVID-19. The protocol was immunoSEQ multiplex PCR, while the TCRdb copy is restricted to in-frame clones and leaves out a portion. The data contain roughly 400,000 clones, about 86% of them seen just once; the ten biggest clones take up around 10%. Sequenced material: PBMCs or T cells enriched from blood (not recorded which). These receptors originate from a woman aged 50 to 60 who had recovered from COVID-19.

The rearrangement joins TRBV6-5 to TRBJ1-5; D unclear. The length of the CDR3 is 13 residues. V shed 5 bases and J shed 1 base, with 6 bases lying between them. Germline assignment: CDR1 MNHEY and CDR2 SVGAGI. CDR3 nucleotide sequence: TGTGCCAGCAGTATAGCCAGCAATCAGCCCCAGCATTTT. The encoded protein is CASSIASNQPQHF.

This clone was seen only once. The gene calls are TRBV27 and TRBJ1-1; D possibly corresponds to TRBD1 (5 bases). Trimming removed 6 bases from V and 2 bases from J, with 19 bases in between. Germline CDR1 MNHEY, CDR2 SMNVEV (reference sequence). The CDR3 length is 16 residues. The CDR3 region is CASRRAGGPFNTEAFF. The CDR3 DNA reads as TGTGCCAGCAGGCGGGCCGGGGGACCCTTTAACACTGAAGCTTTCTTT.

CDR3 sequence reads: CASSLDVGGLFNEQFF. The CDR3 DNA follows: TGCGCCAGCAGCTTGGACGTGGGGGGGCTCTTCAATGAGCAGTTCTTC. V and J are TRBV5-1 and TRBJ2-1, with D possibly TRBD2 on 7 matching bases. The germline V and J ends were trimmed by 0 bases and 6 bases, with 16 bases remaining between them. The length of the CDR3 is 16 residues. Germline V gene data show CDR1 as SGHRS and CDR2 as YFSETQ.

The chain uses TRBV5-1 and TRBJ2-2; TRBD1 matches 7 bases. V dropped 4 bases and J dropped 0; count of bases not matched to a gene: 9. CDR1 and CDR2 from the germline V gene are SGHRS and YFSETQ. The length of the CDR3 is 17 residues. The CDR3 coding sequence is TGCGCCAGCAGCACTCCGGACAGGCCCGCGAACACCGGGGAGCTGTTTTTT. It yields the protein CASSTPDRPANTGELFF.

With regard to this clone: This CDR3 is also generated by other DNA sequences in the sample. The chain employs TRBV3-1 (or the pseudogene TRBV3-2) and TRBJ2-3; a possible D gene is TRBD2 (6 bases). There are 15 residues in the CDR3. Trimming shortened V by 1 base and J by 1 base, and 9 bases separated the two germline ends. CDR1 is LGHDT, CDR2 YNNKEL, per germline (reference sequence). This CDR3 reads CASSQAGGGTDTQYF. CDR3 nucleotide sequence: TGTGCCAGCAGCCAAGCTGGCGGGGGCACAGATACGCAGTATTTT.

The chain is built from TRBV28 and TRBJ1-2; 7 bases align to TRBD1. Germline V gene data show CDR1 as MDHEN and CDR2 as SYDVKM. The CDR3 spans 15 residues. Trimming at V came to 3 bases and at J to 1 base, leaving 5 bases not matched to a gene. The CDR3 region has the DNA TGTGCCAGCAGTTTTTGGGCAGGGGGTAACTATGGCTACACCTTC. Its translation: CASSFWAGGNYGYTF.

The chain carries TRBV7-2 and TRBJ1-1; TRBD1 matches at 8 bases. The CDR3 extends over 18 amino acids. Looked up from germline, CDR1 is SGHTA and CDR2 is FQGNSA. The junction had 15 bases not matched to a gene; V was cut back by 5 bases and J by 1 base. Here the CDR3 reads CASSPQFRDRWTNTEAFF. CDR3 coding DNA: TGTGCCAGCAGCCCCCAGTTCCGGGACAGGTGGACGAACACTGAAGCTTTCTTT.

The chain employs TRBV4-1 and TRBJ1-1; D uncertain. Trimming took 0 bases from V and 7 from J, leaving 15 bases between them. The CDR3 is made up of 15 amino acids. CDR1 and CDR2 from the germline V gene are MGHRA and YSYEKL. CDR3 sequence (DNA): TGCGCCAGCAGCCAAGAAGTCGGGGTAATTTTTGAAGCTTTCTTT. It is translated as CASSQEVGVIFEAFF.

The V gene is TRBV27, the J gene TRBJ2-7, with 9 positions matching TRBD1. The length of the CDR3 is 14 residues. V trimming: 3 bases; J trimming: 6 bases; junction bases outside the gene matches: 6. Germline V lookup: CDR1 MNHEY, CDR2 SMNVEV (reference sequence). This CDR3 is CASSFTGQGFEQYF. DNA of the CDR3: TGTGCCAGCAGTTTTACCGGACAGGGGTTCGAGCAGTACTTC.

This clone appeared a single time. The chain combines TRBV29-1 with TRBJ2-3; maybe TRBD2 (7 bases). This CDR3 has 17 residues. Germline V gene lookup returns CDR1 SQVTM and CDR2 ANQGSEA. Trimming stripped 0 bases from V and 2 bases from J, with 18 bases between. CDR3 coding DNA: TGCAGCGTTGAAGAGAACTACAGGGCGGGGGACACAGATACGCAGTATTTT. Amino acid sequence: CSVEENYRAGDTDTQYF.

This clone was detected only once. The chain uses TRBV5-6 and TRBJ1-2; D gene ambiguous. The germline V gene encodes CDR1 SGHDT and CDR2 YYEEEE. The V end lost 7 bases, the J end lost 1 base, and 11 bases lay between the germline ends. The CDR3 totals 13 residues. The DNA of the CDR3 is TGTGCCAGCGGACTGTCAAGTAACTATGGCTACACCTTC. This encodes CASGLSSNYGYTF. The variable domain in full, with the rest retrieved from reference TRBV5-6 and TRBJ1-2, is DAGVTQSPTHLIKTRGQQVTLRCSPKSGHDTVSWYQQALGQGPQFIFQYYEEEERQRGNFPDRFSGHQFPNYSSELNVNALLLGDSALYLCASGLSSNYGYTFGSGTRLTVV.

This sequence joins TRBV12-5 and TRBJ1-2, with 9 bases matching TRBD1. Per germline, CDR1 LGHNT and CDR2 FRNRAP. The CDR3 runs 13 residues. V gave up 5 bases and J gave up 8 bases; unmatched junction bases: 6. In nucleotides, the CDR3 is TGTGCTAGTGGTGTTGGGACAGGGAGCGGCTACACCTTC. It is translated as CASGVGTGSGYTF.

The chain uses TRBV7-9 and TRBJ2-1; TRBD1 matches 9 bases. The CDR3 covers 16 residues. Germline V gene data show CDR1 as SEHNR and CDR2 as FQNEAQ (reference sequence). The V segment lost 7 bases and the J segment 7 bases; nucleotides outside the gene matches: 14. CDR3 amino acids: CASTPTTGTGWNEQFF. The CDR3 nucleotides read TGTGCCAGCACCCCAACCACCGGGACAGGGTGGAATGAGCAGTTCTTC.

CDR3 amino acids: CASSQDKGLGNQPQHF. The CDR3 DNA is TGCGCCAGCAGCCAAGATAAGGGGTTGGGCAATCAGCCCCAGCATTTT. V gene TRBV4-3 combines with J gene TRBJ1-5; tentative D call: TRBD1 (5 bases). Trimming took off 0 bases at V and 2 bases at J, with 11 bases between the two ends. Germline V gene data show CDR1 as LGHNA and CDR2 as YSLEER. The CDR3 is 16 residues long.